The 24 T cell receptor beta chains presented below share a single source sample, sequenced in a study of blood T cell repertoires in COVID-19. Profiling relied on immunoSEQ multiplex PCR, and the TCRdb table lists in-frame clones only, not all of them. The sample holds approximately 240,000 clones; 75% to 90% are singletons and the top ten take approximately 3.5%. The sample taken for sequencing was PBMCs or T cells enriched from blood (not recorded which). The receptor set was obtained from a woman between 18 and 30 years old in a cohort exposed to, infected with or recovered from COVID-19 (not recorded which).

This clone came up a few times. The V and J genes are TRBV18 and TRBJ1-6, with a tentative D call TRBD1 (5 bases). V shed 4 bases and J shed 7 bases, with 14 bases lying between them. CDR1 KGHSH and CDR2 LQKENI come from the germline V gene. The CDR3 is 15 residues long. CDR3 sequence reads: CASSRYGGLNSPLHF. The DNA for the CDR3 is TGTGCCAGCTCACGATACGGGGGGTTGAATTCACCCCTCCACTTT.

The chain combines TRBV4-1 with TRBJ2-5; D is unresolved. Germline assignment: CDR1 MGHRA and CDR2 YSYEKL. The length of the CDR3 is 14 residues. V lost 0 bases and J lost 5, with 10 bases in between. CDR3 DNA sequence: TGCGCCAGCAGCCAAGAGGGCAGATGGGAGACCCAGTACTTC. Protein: CASSQEGRWETQYF.

V gene TRBV9 combines with J gene TRBJ1-4; 8 positions match TRBD1. The CDR3 is 14 amino acids. V gave up 3 bases and J gave up 5 bases; unmatched junction bases: 3. The germline V gene encodes CDR1 SGDLS and CDR2 YYNGEE. The CDR3 loop reads CASSGTGLNEKLFF. The DNA of the CDR3 is TGTGCCAGCAGCGGGACAGGGCTAAATGAAAAACTGTTTTTT. The full variable domain, in which reference TRBV9 and TRBJ1-4 provide the parts outside the CDR3, is DSGVTQTPKHLITATGQRVTLRCSPRSGDLSVYWYQQSLDQGLQFLIQYYNGEERAKGNILERFSAQQFPDLHSELNLSSLELGDSALYFCASSGTGLNEKLFFGSGTQLSVL.

The genes are TRBV2 and TRBJ1-5; 8 bases agree with TRBD1. Looked up from germline, CDR1 is SNHLY and CDR2 is FYNNEI. There are 15 residues in the CDR3. The V and J ends lost 4 bases and 4 bases, in that order; junction bases with no gene match: 6. The CDR3 sequence: CASSGRTGINQPQHF. As DNA, the CDR3 is TGTGCCAGCAGTGGTAGGACAGGGATTAATCAGCCCCAGCATTTT. The full variable domain, with the rest looked up from reference TRBV2 and TRBJ1-5, is EPEVTQTPSHQVTQMGQEVILRCVPISNHLYFYWYRQILGQKVEFLVSFYNNEISEKSEIFDDQFSVERPDGSNFTLKIRSTKLEDSAMYFCASSGRTGINQPQHFGDGTRLSIL.

The chain has TRBV5-1 and TRBJ2-1; D gene ambiguous. The CDR3 has 15 amino acids. Trimming stripped 1 base from V and 0 bases from J, with 8 bases between. Germline CDR1 SGHRS, CDR2 YFSETQ. The CDR3: CASSLLFSSYNEQFF. In DNA form, the CDR3 reads TGCGCCAGCAGCTTGCTCTTCAGCTCCTACAATGAGCAGTTCTTC.

Here the CDR3 DNA reads TGTGCCAGCAGCCAAGATAGGACAGGGGCCGAGCAGTACTTC. Protein: CASSQDRTGAEQYF. J is TRBJ2-7 and V is TRBV4-2; 9 bases align to TRBD1. With 0 bases clipped from V and 6 bases from J, the junction kept 3 bases outside the gene matches. This CDR3 is 14 amino acids long. Germline CDR1 is LGHNA and CDR2 is YNFKEQ.

The V and J genes are TRBV19 and TRBJ2-1; TRBD2 matches 7 bases. The germline V gene has CDR1 LNHDA and CDR2 SQIVND (reference sequence). Trimming at V came to 2 bases and at J to 8 bases, leaving 6 bases not matched to a gene. The CDR3 covers 14 residues. The CDR3 region is CASSISAGRDEQFF. The CDR3 nucleotides are TGTGCCAGTAGTATATCAGCGGGGCGGGATGAGCAGTTCTTC.

The V and J genes are TRBV5-1 and TRBJ1-1; 8 bases map to TRBD1. Germline lookup yields CDR1 SGHRS and CDR2 YFSETQ. The CDR3 covers 14 residues. V lost 2 bases, J lost 4 bases, and 4 bases stayed unmatched. CDR3 amino acids: CASSFRQGSTEAFF. CDR3 DNA sequence: TGCGCCAGCAGCTTCCGACAGGGGAGCACTGAAGCTTTCTTT. Variable domain in full (rest from reference TRBV5-1 and TRBJ1-1): KAGVTQTPRYLIKTRGQQVTLSCSPISGHRSVSWYQQTPGQGLQFLFEYFSETQRNKGNFPGRFSGRQFSNSRSEMNVSTLELGDSALYLCASSFRQGSTEAFFGQGTRLTVV.

Details on this clone: Compared with germline, one end of the junction differs, possibly owing to a read error. The chain couples TRBV6-4 to TRBJ2-1, with 12 bases lining up with TRBD2. CDR3 length: 13 residues. The germline V gene has CDR1 MRHNA and CDR2 SNTAGT. This chain's CDR3 is CASSDGPSGGEVF. In DNA, the CDR3 is TGTGCCAGCAGTGACGGTCCTAGCGGGGGGGAAGTCTTC.

This clone was detected once. The chain recombines TRBV6-5 with TRBJ2-7; TRBD1 matches at 9 bases. The V gene end was trimmed by 6 bases and the J gene end by 0 bases; junction bases not matched to a gene: 6. Germline V gives CDR1 MNHEY, CDR2 SVGAGI. The length of the CDR3 is 15 residues. The DNA for the CDR3 is TGTGCCAGCAGACCCGGGACAGGGAGCTCCTACGAGCAGTACTTC. It yields the protein CASRPGTGSSYEQYF.

The rearrangement joins TRBV5-1 to TRBJ2-1; D is unresolved. Germline V gene lookup returns CDR1 SGHRS and CDR2 YFSETQ. CDR3 length: 12 amino acids. Trimming took off 0 bases at V and 6 bases at J, with 4 bases between the two ends. The CDR3 DNA sequence: TGCGCCAGCAGCTTGGGGAGCAATGAGCAGTTCTTC. Translated, it gives CASSLGSNEQFF.

V gene TRBV5-1 combines with J gene TRBJ2-5, with D maybe TRBD2 (6 bases). CDR1 and CDR2 (germline): SGHRS, YFSETQ. CDR3 length: 16 amino acids. Trimming took 0 bases from V and 5 from J, leaving 17 bases between them. CDR3 coding DNA: TGCGCCAGCAGCTTGGCCGGGACTCACGAGGGGGAGACCCAGTACTTC. This translates into CASSLAGTHEGETQYF. Together with reference TRBV5-1 and TRBJ2-5, the CDR3 gives the full variable domain: KAGVTQTPRYLIKTRGQQVTLSCSPISGHRSVSWYQQTPGQGLQFLFEYFSETQRNKGNFPGRFSGRQFSNSRSEMNVSTLELGDSALYLCASSLAGTHEGETQYFGPGTRLLVL.

J is TRBJ2-3 and V is TRBV7-9; 7 positions agree with TRBD1. Germline V gives CDR1 SEHNR, CDR2 FQNEAQ (reference sequence). V was clipped by 5 bases and J by 5 bases; unmatched bases: 7. The CDR3 has 14 residues. The CDR3 nucleotides read TGTGCCAGCAGCCAAGACAGGGCGGGAGATACGCAGTATTTT. Its protein product is CASSQDRAGDTQYF.

This chain uses TRBV12-2 with TRBJ1-5; the table assigns TRBD1, which was not confirmed against the DNA. TRBV12-2 is a documented pseudogene. The length of the CDR3 is 18 residues. CDR3 region: CASHRSGYLRFSNQPQHF. DNA for the CDR3: TGTGCAAGCCACAGGTCAGGGTATCTAAGGTTTAGCAATCAGCCCCAGCATTTT.

This chain joins TRBV6-5 and TRBJ1-5; D gene uncertain. The CDR3 is made up of 15 amino acids. Trimming removed 5 bases from V and 2 bases from J, with 13 bases in between. CDR1 MNHEY and CDR2 SVGAGI come from the germline V gene. CDR3 coding DNA: TGTGCCAGCAGTCCCGCGGGTTCCGGCAATCAGCCCCAGCATTTT. It translates to CASSPAGSGNQPQHF.

This clone has just a few counts. This chain connects TRBV6-1 to TRBJ2-3; D ambiguous. V was cut by 2 bases and J by 0 bases, with 3 bases left in between. The CDR3 spans 13 residues. Germline V lookup: CDR1 MNHNS, CDR2 SASEGT. The CDR3 region has the DNA TGTGCCAGCAGTGAACCTAGCACAGATACGCAGTATTTT. Amino acids: CASSEPSTDTQYF.

The rearrangement links TRBV6-1 to TRBJ1-5; possible D gene TRBD1, 5 bases. This CDR3 has 14 residues. The V and J ends lost 1 base and 6 bases respectively, with 10 bases between them. Per the germline V gene, CDR1 is MNHNS and CDR2 is SASEGT. The CDR3 here is CASSEGQGRQPQHF. In DNA, the CDR3 is TGTGCCAGCAGTGAAGGGCAGGGTCGTCAGCCCCAGCATTTT.

V is TRBV5-6 and J is TRBJ1-1; no reliable D call. Germline loops: CDR1 SGHDT, CDR2 YYEEEE. The CDR3 length is 13 residues. The V gene lost 5 bases and the J gene lost 0 bases, with 8 bases spanning the gap. In nucleotides, the CDR3 is TGTGCCAGCAGAGCAACCATGAACACTGAAGCTTTCTTT. As protein: CASRATMNTEAFF.

J is TRBJ2-7 and V is TRBV6-5, with D possibly TRBD1 on 5 matching bases. The CDR3 sequence is 13 residues long. Trimming took off 5 bases at V and 1 base at J, with 9 bases between the two ends. The germline gives CDR1 MNHEY, CDR2 SVGAGI. The CDR3 sequence is CASSRAGSYEQYF. The CDR3 DNA sequence: TGTGCCAGCAGTCGGGCAGGGTCCTACGAGCAGTACTTC.

The chain combines TRBV7-9 with TRBJ2-5, with 7 bases fitting TRBD1. Germline CDR1 reads SEHNR; CDR2 reads FQNEAQ (reference sequence). Trimming removed 5 bases from V and 4 bases from J; junction bases left unmatched: 10. CDR3 length: 15 amino acids. In DNA form, the CDR3 reads TGTGCCAGCAGCATCGGAACAGGGGATGGAGAGACCCAGTACTTC. Translated: CASSIGTGDGETQYF.

The V call is TRBV19, the J call TRBJ1-2; no firm D call. V lost 1 base and J lost 4, with 13 bases in between. The CDR3 is 15 residues long. Germline V gives CDR1 LNHDA, CDR2 SQIVND (reference sequence). The DNA of the CDR3 is TGTGCCAGTAGTATAGGTGTTAGAGCAACCTATGGCTACACCTTC. Protein product: CASSIGVRATYGYTF.

The CDR3 loop reads CASSLRSSAQETQYF. The CDR3 DNA is TGTGCCAGCAGCTTAAGGTCTAGCGCTCAAGAGACCCAGTACTTC. The rearrangement joins TRBV11-1 to TRBJ2-5, with D perhaps TRBD2 (6 bases). Between the trimmed V and J ends, which lost 2 bases and 2 bases, there was a span of 12 bases. This CDR3 contains 15 residues. Germline lookup yields CDR1 SGHAT and CDR2 FQDESV (reference sequence).

The rearrangement links TRBV15 to TRBJ1-4; 9 nucleotides match TRBD1. CDR3 size: 15 residues. Trimming at V came to 6 bases and at J to 3 bases, leaving 5 bases not matched to a gene. Germline V gives CDR1 LNHNV, CDR2 YYDKDF (reference sequence). CDR3 sequence: CATSVDRGSNEKLFF. The CDR3, as DNA: TGTGCCACCAGTGTAGACAGGGGGTCTAATGAAAAACTGTTTTTT. The full variable domain, in which reference TRBV15 and TRBJ1-4 provide the parts outside the CDR3, is DAMVIQNPRYQVTQFGKPVTLSCSQTLNHNVMYWYQQKSSQAPKLLFHYYDKDFNNEADTPDNFQSRRPNTSFCFLDIRSPGLGDTAMYLCATSVDRGSNEKLFFGSGTQLSVL.

The chain couples TRBV28 to TRBJ1-5; no reliable D call. The CDR3 contains 12 residues. Germline V gene sequence: CDR1 MDHEN, CDR2 SYDVKM. Deletions cut 9 bases from V and 0 bases from J, with 6 bases between. The CDR3 DNA is TGTGCCAGTCACTATAGCAATCAGCCCCAGCATTTT. Protein sequence: CASHYSNQPQHF.